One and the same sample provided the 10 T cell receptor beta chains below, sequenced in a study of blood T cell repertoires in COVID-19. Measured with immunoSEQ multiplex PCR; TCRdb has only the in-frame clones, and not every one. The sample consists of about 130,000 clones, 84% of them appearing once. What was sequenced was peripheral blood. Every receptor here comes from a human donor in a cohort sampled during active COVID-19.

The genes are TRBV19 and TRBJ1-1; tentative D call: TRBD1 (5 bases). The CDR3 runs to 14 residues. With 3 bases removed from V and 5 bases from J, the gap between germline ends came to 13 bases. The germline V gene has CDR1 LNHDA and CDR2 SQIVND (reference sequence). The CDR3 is CASSIMGGVTEAFF. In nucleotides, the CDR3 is TGTGCCAGTAGTATTATGGGGGGGGTGACTGAAGCTTTCTTT.

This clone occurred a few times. The CDR3 nucleotides read TGTGCCAGCAGCCGAGACTTAGCCATATATTTT. Its protein product is CASSRDLAIYF. This chain joins TRBV4-2 and TRBJ1-3, with D unclear. This CDR3 has 11 amino acids. Trimming pared 4 bases from V and 11 bases from J, leaving 9 bases between. The germline CDR1 and CDR2 sequences are LGHNA and YNFKEQ.

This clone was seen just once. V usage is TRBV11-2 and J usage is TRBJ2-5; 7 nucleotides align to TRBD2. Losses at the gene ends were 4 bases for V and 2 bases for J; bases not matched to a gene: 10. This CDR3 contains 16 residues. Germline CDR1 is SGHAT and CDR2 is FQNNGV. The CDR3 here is CASSSRDRDYQETQYF. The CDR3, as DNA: TGTGCCAGCAGCTCTAGGGACCGGGACTATCAAGAGACCCAGTACTTC.

The CDR3 DNA is TGTGCCAGCAGTGGACAGTACAATGAGCAGTTCTTC. It codes for CASSGQYNEQFF. This chain connects TRBV2 to TRBJ2-1; D might be TRBD1 (5 bases). Germline loops: CDR1 SNHLY, CDR2 FYNNEI. Deletions cut 4 bases from V and 4 bases from J, with 5 bases between. The CDR3 is 12 amino acids.

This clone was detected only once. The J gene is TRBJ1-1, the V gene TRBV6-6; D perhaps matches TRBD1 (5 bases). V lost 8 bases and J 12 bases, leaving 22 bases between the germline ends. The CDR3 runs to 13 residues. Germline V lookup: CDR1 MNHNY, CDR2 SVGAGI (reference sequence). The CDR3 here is CASHISGGTRTFF. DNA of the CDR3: TGTGCCAGCCATATCTCGGGGGGAACTCGAACTTTCTTT.

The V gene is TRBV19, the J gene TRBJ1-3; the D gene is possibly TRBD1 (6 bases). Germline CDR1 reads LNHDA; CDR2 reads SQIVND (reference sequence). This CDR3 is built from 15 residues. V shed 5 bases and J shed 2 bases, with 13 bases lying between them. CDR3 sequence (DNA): TGTGCCAGTAGTTCCACAGGGATACCTGGAAACACCATATATTTT. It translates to CASSSTGIPGNTIYF.

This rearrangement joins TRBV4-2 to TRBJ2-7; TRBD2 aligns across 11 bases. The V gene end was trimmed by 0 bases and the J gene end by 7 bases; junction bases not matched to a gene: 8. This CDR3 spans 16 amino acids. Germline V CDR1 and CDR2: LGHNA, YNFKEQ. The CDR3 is CASSQDPRLAGGEQYF. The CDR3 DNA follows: TGTGCCAGCAGCCAAGACCCCAGGCTAGCGGGGGGAGAGCAGTACTTC.

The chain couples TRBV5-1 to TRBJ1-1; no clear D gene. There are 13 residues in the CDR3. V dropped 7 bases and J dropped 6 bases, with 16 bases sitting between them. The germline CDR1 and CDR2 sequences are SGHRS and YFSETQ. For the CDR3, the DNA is TGCGCCAGCGCATCCCGGGGAAAGCCTGAAGCTTTCTTT. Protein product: CASASRGKPEAFF.

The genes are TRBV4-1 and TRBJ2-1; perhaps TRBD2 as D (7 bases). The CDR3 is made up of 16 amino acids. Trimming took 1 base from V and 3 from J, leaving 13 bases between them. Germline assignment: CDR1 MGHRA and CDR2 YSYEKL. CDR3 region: CASSQAVGGLYNEQFF. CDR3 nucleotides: TGCGCCAGCAGCCAAGCGGTCGGGGGGCTCTACAATGAGCAGTTCTTC.

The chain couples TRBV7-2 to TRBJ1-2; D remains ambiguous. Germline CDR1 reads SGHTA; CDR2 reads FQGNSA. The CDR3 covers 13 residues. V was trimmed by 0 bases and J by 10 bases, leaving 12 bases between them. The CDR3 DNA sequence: TGTGCCAGCAGCTTAGCAGAGGGTTTAATCTACACCTTC. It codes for CASSLAEGLIYTF.